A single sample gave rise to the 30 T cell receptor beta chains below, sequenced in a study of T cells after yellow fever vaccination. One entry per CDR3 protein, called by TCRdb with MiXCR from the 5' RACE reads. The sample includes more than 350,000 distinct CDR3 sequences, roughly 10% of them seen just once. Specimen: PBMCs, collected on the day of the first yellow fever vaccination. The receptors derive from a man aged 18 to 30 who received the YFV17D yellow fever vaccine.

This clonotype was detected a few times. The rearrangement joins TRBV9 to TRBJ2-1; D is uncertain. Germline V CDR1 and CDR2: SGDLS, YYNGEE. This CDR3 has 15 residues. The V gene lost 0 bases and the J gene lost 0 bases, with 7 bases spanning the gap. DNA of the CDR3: TGTGCCAGCAGCGTAGAGGCGGTCTCCTACAATGAGCAGTTCTTC. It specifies CASSVEAVSYNEQFF.

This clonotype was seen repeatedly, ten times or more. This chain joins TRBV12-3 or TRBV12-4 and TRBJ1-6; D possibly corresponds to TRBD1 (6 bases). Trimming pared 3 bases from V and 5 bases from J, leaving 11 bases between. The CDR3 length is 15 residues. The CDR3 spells CASSFGQGNNSPLHF. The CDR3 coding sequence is TGTGCCAGCAGTTTCGGGCAGGGGAATAATTCACCCCTCCACTTT.

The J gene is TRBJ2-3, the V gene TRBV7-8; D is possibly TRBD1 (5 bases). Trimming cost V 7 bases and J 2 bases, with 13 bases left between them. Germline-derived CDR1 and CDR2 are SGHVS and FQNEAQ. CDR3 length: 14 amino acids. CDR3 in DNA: TGTGCCAGCAACCTCAGGGTTCACACAGATACGCAGTATTTT. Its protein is CASNLRVHTDTQYF.

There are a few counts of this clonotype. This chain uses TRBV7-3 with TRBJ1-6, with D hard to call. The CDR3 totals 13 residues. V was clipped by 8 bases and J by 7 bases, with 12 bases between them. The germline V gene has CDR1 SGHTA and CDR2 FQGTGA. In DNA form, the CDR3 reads TGTGCCAGCGCCTATCGAGGGAATTCACCCCTCCACTTT. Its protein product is CASAYRGNSPLHF.

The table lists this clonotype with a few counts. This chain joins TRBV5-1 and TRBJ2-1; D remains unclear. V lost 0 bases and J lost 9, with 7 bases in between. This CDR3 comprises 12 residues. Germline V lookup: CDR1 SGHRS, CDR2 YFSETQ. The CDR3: CASSLVPFEQFF. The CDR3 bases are TGCGCCAGCAGCTTGGTTCCTTTTGAGCAGTTCTTC.

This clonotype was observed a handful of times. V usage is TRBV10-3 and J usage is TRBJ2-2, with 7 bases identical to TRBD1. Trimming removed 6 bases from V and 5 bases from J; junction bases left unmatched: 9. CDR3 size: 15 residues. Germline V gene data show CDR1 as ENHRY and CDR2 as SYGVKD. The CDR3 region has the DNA TGTGCCATCAGAGCAACGGGACAGCCGACCGGGGAGCTGTTTTTT. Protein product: CAIRATGQPTGELFF.

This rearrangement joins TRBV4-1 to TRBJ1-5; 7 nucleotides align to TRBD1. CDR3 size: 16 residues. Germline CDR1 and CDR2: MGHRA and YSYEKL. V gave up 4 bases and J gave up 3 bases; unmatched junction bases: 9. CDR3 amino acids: CASSRAGGTVNQPQHF. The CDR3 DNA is TGCGCCAGCAGCCGGGCCGGGGGGACAGTCAATCAGCCCCAGCATTTT.

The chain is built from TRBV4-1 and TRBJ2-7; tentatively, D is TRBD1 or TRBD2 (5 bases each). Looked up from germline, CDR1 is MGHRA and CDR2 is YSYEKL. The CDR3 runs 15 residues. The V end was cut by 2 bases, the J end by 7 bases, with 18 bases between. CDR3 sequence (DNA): TGCGCCAGCAGCCAAAGCTCGTGGGGGTCGGAAGAGCAGTACTTC. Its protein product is CASSQSSWGSEEQYF.

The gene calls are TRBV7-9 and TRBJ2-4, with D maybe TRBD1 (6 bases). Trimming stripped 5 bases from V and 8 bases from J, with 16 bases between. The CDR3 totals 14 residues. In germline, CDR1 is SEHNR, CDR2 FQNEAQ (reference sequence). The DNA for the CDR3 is TGTGCCAGCAGCATACAGGGTGGAGGAGACATTCAGTACTTC. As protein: CASSIQGGGDIQYF.

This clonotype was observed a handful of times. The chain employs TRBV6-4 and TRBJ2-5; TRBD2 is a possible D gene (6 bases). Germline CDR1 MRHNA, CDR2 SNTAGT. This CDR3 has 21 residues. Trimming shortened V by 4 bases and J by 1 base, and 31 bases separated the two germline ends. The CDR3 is CASSAFSNRYGGIGGQETQYF. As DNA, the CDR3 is TGTGCCAGCAGTGCCTTCTCAAATCGTTACGGGGGAATCGGGGGCCAAGAGACCCAGTACTTC.

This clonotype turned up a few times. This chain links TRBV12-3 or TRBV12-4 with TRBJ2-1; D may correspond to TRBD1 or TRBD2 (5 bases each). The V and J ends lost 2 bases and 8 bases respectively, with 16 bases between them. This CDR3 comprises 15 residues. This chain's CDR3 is CASSLQLGEFDEQFF. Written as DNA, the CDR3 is TGTGCCAGCAGTTTACAGCTAGGGGAGTTCGATGAGCAGTTCTTC.

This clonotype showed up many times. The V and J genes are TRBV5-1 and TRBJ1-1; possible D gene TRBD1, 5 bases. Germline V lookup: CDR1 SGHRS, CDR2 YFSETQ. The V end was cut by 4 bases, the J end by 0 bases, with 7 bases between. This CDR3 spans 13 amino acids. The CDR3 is CASSQTVNTEAFF. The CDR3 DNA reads TGCGCCAGCAGCCAGACAGTGAACACTGAAGCTTTCTTT.

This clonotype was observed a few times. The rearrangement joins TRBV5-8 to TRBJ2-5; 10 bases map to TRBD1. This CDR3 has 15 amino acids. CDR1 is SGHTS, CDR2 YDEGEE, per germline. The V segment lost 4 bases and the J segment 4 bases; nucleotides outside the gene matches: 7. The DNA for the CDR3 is TGTGCCAGCAGCGCGGGACAGGGGTTCGGAGAGACCCAGTACTTC. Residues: CASSAGQGFGETQYF.

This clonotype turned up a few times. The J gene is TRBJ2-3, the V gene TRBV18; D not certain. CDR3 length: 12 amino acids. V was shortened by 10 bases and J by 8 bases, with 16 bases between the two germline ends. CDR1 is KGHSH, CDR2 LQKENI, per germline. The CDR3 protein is CAIPVAMGTQYF. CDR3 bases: TGTGCCATCCCGGTGGCTATGGGTACGCAGTATTTT.

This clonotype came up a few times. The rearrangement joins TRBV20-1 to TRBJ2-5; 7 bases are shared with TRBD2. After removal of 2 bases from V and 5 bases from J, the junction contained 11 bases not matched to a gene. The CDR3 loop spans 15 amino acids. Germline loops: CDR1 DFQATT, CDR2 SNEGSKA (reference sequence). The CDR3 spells CSARIGGGRVETQYF. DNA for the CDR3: TGCAGTGCTAGAATTGGGGGGGGGAGGGTCGAGACCCAGTACTTC.

CDR3 bases: TGTGCCAGCAGCGGGGCATCAACTAATGAAAAACTGTTTTTT. It yields the protein CASSGASTNEKLFF. The chain has TRBV7-9 and TRBJ1-4, with D perhaps matching TRBD1 (5 bases). Trimming cost V 5 bases and J 0 bases, with 7 bases left between them. The CDR3 consists of 14 residues. Germline V gives CDR1 SEHNR, CDR2 FQNEAQ (reference sequence).

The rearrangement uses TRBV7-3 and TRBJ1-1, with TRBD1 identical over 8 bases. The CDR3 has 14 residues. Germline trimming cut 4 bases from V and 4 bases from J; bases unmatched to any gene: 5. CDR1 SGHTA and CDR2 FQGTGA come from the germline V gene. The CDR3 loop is CASSSQGAFTEAFF. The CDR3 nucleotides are TGTGCCAGCAGCTCTCAGGGGGCCTTCACTGAAGCTTTCTTT.

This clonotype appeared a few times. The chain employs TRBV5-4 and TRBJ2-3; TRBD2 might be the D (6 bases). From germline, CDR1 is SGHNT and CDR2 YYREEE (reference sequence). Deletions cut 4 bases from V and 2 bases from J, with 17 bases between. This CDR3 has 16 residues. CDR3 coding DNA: TGTGCCAGCAGCCCTTGGTTGGCGGGGTACACAGATACGCAGTATTTT. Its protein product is CASSPWLAGYTDTQYF.

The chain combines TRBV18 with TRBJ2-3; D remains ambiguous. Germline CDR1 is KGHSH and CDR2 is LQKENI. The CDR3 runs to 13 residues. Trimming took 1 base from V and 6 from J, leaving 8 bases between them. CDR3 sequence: CASSPRDTDTQYF. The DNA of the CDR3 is TGTGCCAGCTCACCACGGGATACGGATACGCAGTATTTT.

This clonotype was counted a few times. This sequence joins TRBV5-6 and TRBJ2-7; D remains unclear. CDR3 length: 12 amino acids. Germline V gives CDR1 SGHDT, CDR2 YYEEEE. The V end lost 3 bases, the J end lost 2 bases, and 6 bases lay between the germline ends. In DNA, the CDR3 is TGTGCCAGCAGCTACAGCGCCTACGAGCAGTACTTC. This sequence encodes CASSYSAYEQYF.

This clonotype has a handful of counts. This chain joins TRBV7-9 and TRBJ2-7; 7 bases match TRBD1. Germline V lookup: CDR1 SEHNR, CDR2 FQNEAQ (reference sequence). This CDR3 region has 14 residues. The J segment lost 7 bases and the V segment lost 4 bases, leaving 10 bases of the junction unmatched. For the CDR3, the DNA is TGTGCCAGCAGCTCCTTGACAGGGTCAGGGGAGCAGTACGTC. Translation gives CASSSLTGSGEQYV.

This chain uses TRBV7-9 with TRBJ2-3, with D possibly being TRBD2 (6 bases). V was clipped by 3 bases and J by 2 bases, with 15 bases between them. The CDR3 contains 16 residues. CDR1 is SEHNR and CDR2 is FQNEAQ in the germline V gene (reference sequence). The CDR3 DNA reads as TGTGCCAGCAGCTTTACCCGGGACTCAGTCACAGATACGCAGTATTTT. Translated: CASSFTRDSVTDTQYF.

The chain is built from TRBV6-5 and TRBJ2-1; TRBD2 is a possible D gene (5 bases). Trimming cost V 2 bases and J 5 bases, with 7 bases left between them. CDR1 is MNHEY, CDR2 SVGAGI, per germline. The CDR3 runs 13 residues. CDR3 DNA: TGTGCCAGCAGTTACAACGGGAACAATGAGCAGTTCTTC. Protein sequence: CASSYNGNNEQFF.

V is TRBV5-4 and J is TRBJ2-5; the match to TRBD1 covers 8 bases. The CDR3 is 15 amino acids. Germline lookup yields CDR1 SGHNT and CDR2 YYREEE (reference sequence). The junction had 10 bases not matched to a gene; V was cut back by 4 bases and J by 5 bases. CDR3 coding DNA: TGTGCCAGCAGCCGGATAGGACAGGGCGGGGAGACCCAGTACTTC. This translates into CASSRIGQGGETQYF.

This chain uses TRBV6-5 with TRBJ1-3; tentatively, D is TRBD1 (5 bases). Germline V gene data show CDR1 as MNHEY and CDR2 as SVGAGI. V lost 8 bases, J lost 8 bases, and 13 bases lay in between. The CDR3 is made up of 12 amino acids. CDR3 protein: CASGNWGDTIYF. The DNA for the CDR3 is TGTGCCAGCGGCAATTGGGGCGACACCATATATTTT.

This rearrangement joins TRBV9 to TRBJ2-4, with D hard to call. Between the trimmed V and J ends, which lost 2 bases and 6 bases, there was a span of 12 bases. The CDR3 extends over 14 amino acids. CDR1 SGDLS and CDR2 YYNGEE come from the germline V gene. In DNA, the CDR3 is TGTGCCAGCAGCGTTGACCAGCCAGGAAACATTCAGTACTTC. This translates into CASSVDQPGNIQYF.

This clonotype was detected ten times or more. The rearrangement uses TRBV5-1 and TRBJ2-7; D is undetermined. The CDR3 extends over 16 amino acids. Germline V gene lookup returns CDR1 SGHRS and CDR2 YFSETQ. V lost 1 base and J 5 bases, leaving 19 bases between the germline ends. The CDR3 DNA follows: TGCGCCAGCAGCTTGAAGAGGAGTCTGGATACGAACGAGCAGTACTTC. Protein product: CASSLKRSLDTNEQYF.

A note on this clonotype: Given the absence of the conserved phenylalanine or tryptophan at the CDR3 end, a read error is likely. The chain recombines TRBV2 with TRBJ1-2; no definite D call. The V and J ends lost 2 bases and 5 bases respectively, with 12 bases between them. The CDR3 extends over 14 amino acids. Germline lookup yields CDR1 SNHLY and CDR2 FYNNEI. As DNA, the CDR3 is TGTGCCAGCAGTGAAAGGTGGTCGGATTATGGCTACACCTCC. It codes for CASSERWSDYGYTS.

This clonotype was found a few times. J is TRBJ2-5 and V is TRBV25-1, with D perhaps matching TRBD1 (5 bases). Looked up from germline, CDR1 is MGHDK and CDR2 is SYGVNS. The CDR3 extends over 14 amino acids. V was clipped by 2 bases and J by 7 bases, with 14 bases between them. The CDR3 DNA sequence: TGTGCCAGCAGTGAAGCCGACAGCTCCGGGACCCAGTACTTC. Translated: CASSEADSSGTQYF.

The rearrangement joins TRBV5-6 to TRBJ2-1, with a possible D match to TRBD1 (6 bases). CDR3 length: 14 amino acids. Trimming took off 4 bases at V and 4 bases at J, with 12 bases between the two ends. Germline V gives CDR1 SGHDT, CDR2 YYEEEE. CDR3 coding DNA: TGTGCCAGCAGCCTACCGACAGGATACAATGAGCAGTTCTTC. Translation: CASSLPTGYNEQFF.